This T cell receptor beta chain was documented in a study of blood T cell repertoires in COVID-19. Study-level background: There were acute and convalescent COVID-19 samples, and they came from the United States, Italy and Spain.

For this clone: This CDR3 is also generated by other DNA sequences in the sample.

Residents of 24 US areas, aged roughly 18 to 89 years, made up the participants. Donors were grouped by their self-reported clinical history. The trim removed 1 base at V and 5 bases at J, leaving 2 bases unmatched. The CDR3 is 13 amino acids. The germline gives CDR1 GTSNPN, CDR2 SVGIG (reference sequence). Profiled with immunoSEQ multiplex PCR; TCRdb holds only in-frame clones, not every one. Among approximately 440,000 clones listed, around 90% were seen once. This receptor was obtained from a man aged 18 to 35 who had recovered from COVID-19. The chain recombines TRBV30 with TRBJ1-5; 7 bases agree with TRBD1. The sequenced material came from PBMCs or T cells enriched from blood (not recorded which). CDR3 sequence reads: CAWSDRGDQPQHF. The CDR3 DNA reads TGTGCCTGGAGTGACAGGGGAGATCAGCCCCAGCATTTT. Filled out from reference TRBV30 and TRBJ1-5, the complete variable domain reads SQTIHQWPATLVQPVGSPLSLECTVEGTSNPNLYWYRQAAGRGLQLLFYSVGIGQISSEVPQNLSASRPQDRQFILSSKKLLLSDSGFYLCAWSDRGDQPQHFGDGTRLSIL.